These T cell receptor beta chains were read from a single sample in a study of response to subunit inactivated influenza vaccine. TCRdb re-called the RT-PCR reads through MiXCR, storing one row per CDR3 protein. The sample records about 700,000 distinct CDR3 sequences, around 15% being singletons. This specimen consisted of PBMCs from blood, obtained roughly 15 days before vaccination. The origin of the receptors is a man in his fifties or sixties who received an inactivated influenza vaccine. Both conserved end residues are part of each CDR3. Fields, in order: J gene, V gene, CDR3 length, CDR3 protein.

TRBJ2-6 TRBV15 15 CATSKPLARPSVLTF
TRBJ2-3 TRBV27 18 CASSLWSPSLPGTDTQYF
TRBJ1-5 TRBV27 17 CASSLSLGQGRGQPQHF
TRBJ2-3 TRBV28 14 CASSQGTGTDTQYF
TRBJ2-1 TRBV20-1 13 CSATRTSGVEQFF
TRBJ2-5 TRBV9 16 CASSGGTSGTPETQYF
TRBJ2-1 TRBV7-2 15 CASTSGLAGINEQFF
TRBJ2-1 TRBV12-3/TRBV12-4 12 CASSSGPREQFF
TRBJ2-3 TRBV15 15 CATSRDLVRREHQYF
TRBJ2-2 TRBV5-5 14 CASRKDRNTGELFF
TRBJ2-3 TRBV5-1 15 CASSQTGRETDTQYF
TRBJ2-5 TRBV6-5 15 CASSFQGVWRETQYF
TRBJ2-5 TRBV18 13 CASSDRRQETQYF
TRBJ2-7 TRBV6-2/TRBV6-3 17 CASSYHGTSGATYEQYF
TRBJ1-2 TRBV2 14 CASSEVRSNYGYTF
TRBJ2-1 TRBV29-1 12 CSLDNSYNEQFF
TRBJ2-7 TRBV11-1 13 CASRPRGVSEQYF
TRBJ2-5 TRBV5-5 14 CASSFDLGTETQYF
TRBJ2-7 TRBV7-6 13 CASSSYRSYEQYF
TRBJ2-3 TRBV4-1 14 CASSQLGLAGTQYF
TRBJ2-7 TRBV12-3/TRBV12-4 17 CASRKSTTGQRRYEQYF
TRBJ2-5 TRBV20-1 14 CSAPSGWYQETQYF
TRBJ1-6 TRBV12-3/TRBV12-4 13 CASSLGGQSPLHF
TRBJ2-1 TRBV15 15 CATSRGSGTYNEQFF
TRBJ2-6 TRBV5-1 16 CASSLQALSGANVLTF
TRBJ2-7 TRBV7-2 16 CASSTRGGGASYEQYF
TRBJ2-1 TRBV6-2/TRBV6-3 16 CASSYSLWREGIEQFF
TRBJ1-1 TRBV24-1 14 CATRDGQVNTEAFF
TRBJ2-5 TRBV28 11 CASMNLQTQYF
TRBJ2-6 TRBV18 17 CASSLQGPSSGANVLTF
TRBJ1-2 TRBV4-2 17 CASSPEAQRRVNYGYTF
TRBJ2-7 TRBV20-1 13 CSARVGGPYEQYF
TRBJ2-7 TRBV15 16 CATSRPPAGSRYEQYF
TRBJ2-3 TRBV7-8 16 CASSLRTGGGTDTQYF
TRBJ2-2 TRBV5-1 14 CASSYRGQNGELFF
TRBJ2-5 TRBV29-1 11 CSGGQQETQYF
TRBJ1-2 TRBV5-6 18 CASSPRADRAESNNGYTF
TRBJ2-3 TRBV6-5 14 CASSYSGDSDTQYF
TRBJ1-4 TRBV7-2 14 CASGRTGPNEKLFF
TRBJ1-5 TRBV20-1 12 CSASTADQPQHF
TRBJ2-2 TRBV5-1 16 CASSLELGADTGELFF
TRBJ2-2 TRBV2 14 CASSALANTGELFF
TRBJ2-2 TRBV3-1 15 CASSPGQVETGELFF
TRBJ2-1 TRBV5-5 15 CASSWGALTYNEQFF
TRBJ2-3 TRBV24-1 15 CATSENGQGADTQYF
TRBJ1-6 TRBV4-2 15 CASSTVTGRISPLHF
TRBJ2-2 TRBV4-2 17 CASSQDPPGAITGELFF
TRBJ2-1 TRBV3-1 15 CASSQDLSKTREQFF
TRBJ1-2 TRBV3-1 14 CASSQLGGNYGYTF
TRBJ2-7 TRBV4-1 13 CASSQELAGEQYF
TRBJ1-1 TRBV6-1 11 CASIWGTEAFF
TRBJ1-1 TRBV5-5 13 CASRWAHDRKAFF
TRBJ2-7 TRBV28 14 CASSLLAEFYEQYF
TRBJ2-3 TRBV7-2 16 CASSLGGSPSTDTQYF
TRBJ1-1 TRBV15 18 CATSRDLFGELMNTEAFF
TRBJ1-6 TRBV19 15 CASSIGGFGNSPLHF
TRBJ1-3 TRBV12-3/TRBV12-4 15 CASSPRIGSGNTIYF